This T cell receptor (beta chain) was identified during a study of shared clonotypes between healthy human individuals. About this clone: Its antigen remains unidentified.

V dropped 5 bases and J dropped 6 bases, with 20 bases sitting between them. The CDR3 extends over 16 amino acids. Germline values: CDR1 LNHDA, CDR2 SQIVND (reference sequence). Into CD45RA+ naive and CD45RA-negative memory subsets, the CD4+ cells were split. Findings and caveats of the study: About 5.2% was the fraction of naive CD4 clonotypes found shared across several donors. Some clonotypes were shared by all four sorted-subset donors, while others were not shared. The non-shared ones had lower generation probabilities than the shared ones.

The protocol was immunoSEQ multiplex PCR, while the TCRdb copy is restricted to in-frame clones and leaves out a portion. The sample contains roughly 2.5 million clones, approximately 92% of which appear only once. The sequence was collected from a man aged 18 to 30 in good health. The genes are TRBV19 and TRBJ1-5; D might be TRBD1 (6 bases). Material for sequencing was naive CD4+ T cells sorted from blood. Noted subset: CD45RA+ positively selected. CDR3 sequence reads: CASSGPRSGVGQPQHF. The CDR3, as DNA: TGTGCCAGTAGTGGACCCAGGTCAGGGGTCGGTCAGCCCCAGCATTTT.